This T cell receptor beta chain came from a study of cytomegalovirus exposure and HLA in healthy donors. The study, taken as a whole, reports: The classifier reportedly diagnosed cytomegalovirus status with high sensitivity and specificity. Several of the most significant clusters were apparently associated with common viral pathogens in a later analysis.

This clone was observed a few times. Antigen: not known. PCR amplification relied on 60 Vbeta primers (plus 13 Jbeta primers). The assay was immunoSEQ multiplex PCR, and TCRdb's table has in-frame clones only and misses some. The sample consists of 60,000 to 85,000 clones, around 78% of them appearing once. This TCR came from a man aged 40-49 years in good health and CMV-seronegative. The sequenced sample consisted of PBMCs.

As DNA, the CDR3 is TGTGCCAGCAGCTTCGACAGGGGAACGGACGAGCAGTACTTC. As protein: CASSFDRGTDEQYF. The rearrangement joins TRBV7-2 to TRBJ2-7; TRBD1 aligns across 8 bases. The CDR3 is 14 amino acids. With V trimmed by 3 bases and J by 5 bases, 6 bases remained unmatched. Germline V gene data show CDR1 as SGHTA and CDR2 as FQGNSA.